These 15 T cell receptor beta chains came from one sample sequenced in a study of blood T cell repertoires in COVID-19. Here immunoSEQ multiplex PCR was the method, and the copy in TCRdb shows in-frame clones only, minus some. The data contain hundreds of thousands of clones, roughly 87% of them seen just once; the ten biggest clones take up approximately 12%. What was sequenced was peripheral blood. Every receptor here comes from a woman aged 18-29 years who had recovered from COVID-19.

This chain joins TRBV7-9 and TRBJ1-2; a weak D match, TRBD1 (5 bases). Trimming took 7 bases from V and 2 from J, leaving 14 bases between them. The CDR3 is made up of 14 amino acids. The germline gives CDR1 SEHNR, CDR2 FQNEAQ (reference sequence). The CDR3 loop is CASTWGRGNYGYTF. In DNA form, the CDR3 reads TGTGCCAGCACCTGGGGAAGGGGCAACTATGGCTACACCTTC.

The CDR3 spells CASSISPDYSGNTIYF. CDR3 bases: TGTGCCAGTAGTATATCCCCGGACTACTCTGGAAACACCATATATTTT. The chain is built from TRBV19 and TRBJ1-3; no firm D call. Germline V gives CDR1 LNHDA, CDR2 SQIVND (reference sequence). This CDR3 contains 16 residues. The V gene lost 2 bases and the J gene lost 0 bases, with 11 bases spanning the gap.

Written as DNA, the CDR3 is TGTGCCAGCAGTTTATTTTCCCCTCGGACAGGGAAGCAGCCCCAGCATTTT. Protein product: CASSLFSPRTGKQPQHF. The chain carries TRBV28 and TRBJ1-5; 8 bases match TRBD1. Germline V gene data show CDR1 as MDHEN and CDR2 as SYDVKM. This CDR3 has 17 amino acids. Trimming removed 1 base from V and 7 bases from J; junction bases left unmatched: 12.

V and J are TRBV7-7 and TRBJ2-2; 7 nucleotides agree with TRBD2. The CDR3 loop spans 16 amino acids. V gave up 5 bases and J gave up 9 bases; unmatched junction bases: 15. CDR1 is SSHAT and CDR2 is FNYEAQ in the germline V gene (reference sequence). The CDR3 region has the DNA TGTGCCAGCAGCCTCAGTTCAGCGGGGAGTACCAGGGAGCTGTTTTTT. As protein: CASSLSSAGSTRELFF. The variable domain in full, completed from reference TRBV7-7 and TRBJ2-2, reads GAGVSQSPRYKVTKRGQDVTLRCDPISSHATLYWYQQALGQGPEFLTYFNYEAQPDKSGLPSDRFSAERPEGSISTLTIQRTEQRDSAMYRCASSLSSAGSTRELFFGEGSRLTVL.

CDR3 in DNA: TGCGCCAGCAGCCAAGACACAAATCAAGAGACCCAGTACTTC. Protein product: CASSQDTNQETQYF. The chain has TRBV4-3 and TRBJ2-5; D gene ambiguous. V dropped 0 bases and J dropped 2 bases, with 7 bases sitting between them. The V gene's germline CDR1 is LGHNA and CDR2 YSLEER. The CDR3 covers 14 residues.

J is TRBJ1-5 and V is TRBV3-1 (or the pseudogene TRBV3-2); no clear D. Germline CDR1 LGHDT, CDR2 YNNKEL (reference sequence). The V end was cut by 2 bases, the J end by 4 bases, with 6 bases between. This CDR3 is built from 13 residues. CDR3 in amino acids: CASSQYGNQPQHF. CDR3 sequence (DNA): TGTGCCAGCAGCCAATACGGGAATCAGCCCCAGCATTTT.

The chain carries TRBV7-9 and TRBJ2-7; maybe TRBD1 (5 bases). CDR1 is SEHNR and CDR2 is FQNEAQ in the germline V gene (reference sequence). This CDR3 is 15 amino acids long. The ends were cut back, 3 bases at V and 7 bases at J, with 19 bases in the middle. The CDR3: CASSFPISEGVEQYF. CDR3 sequence (DNA): TGTGCCAGCAGCTTCCCAATCTCTGAAGGGGTAGAGCAGTACTTC. The entire variable domain, with the rest obtained from reference TRBV7-9 and TRBJ2-7, is as follows: DTGVSQNPRHKITKRGQNVTFRCDPISEHNRLYWYRQTLGQGPEFLTYFQNEAQLEKSRLLSDRFSAERPKGSFSTLEIQRTEQGDSAMYLCASSFPISEGVEQYFGPGTRLTVT.

CDR3 protein: CASSQEKGSRDLTQFF. The CDR3 DNA sequence: TGTGCCAGCAGCCAAGAAAAAGGGAGTCGGGATCTCACGCAGTTCTTC. This sequence joins TRBV3-1 (or the pseudogene TRBV3-2) and TRBJ2-1; weak D call: TRBD2 (5 bases). V gave up 0 bases and J gave up 12 bases, with 21 bases separating them. Germline V lookup: CDR1 LGHDT, CDR2 YNNKEL (reference sequence). This CDR3 comprises 16 residues.

V usage is TRBV5-6 and J usage is TRBJ2-2; maybe TRBD2 (6 bases). V lost 4 bases, J lost 3 bases, and 13 bases lay in between. Germline lookup yields CDR1 SGHDT and CDR2 YYEEEE. The CDR3 loop spans 15 amino acids. The CDR3 DNA follows: TGTGCCAGCAGCCCCGGGACTCTCGACACCGGGGAGCTGTTTTTT. This gives the protein CASSPGTLDTGELFF.

The chain joins TRBV10-3 to TRBJ2-5; unclear D gene. The CDR3 covers 12 residues. Germline loops: CDR1 ENHRY, CDR2 SYGVKD. V was clipped by 6 bases and J by 5 bases, with 10 bases between them. CDR3 loop: CAIRDTQETQYF. Here the CDR3 DNA reads TGTGCCATCAGAGATACCCAGGAGACCCAGTACTTC.

The chain couples TRBV11-2 to TRBJ1-2; 8 bases align to TRBD1. Germline-derived CDR1 and CDR2 are SGHAT and FQNNGV. Trimming removed 5 bases from V and 8 bases from J; junction bases left unmatched: 13. The CDR3 is 15 residues long. CDR3 region: CASSVDREGVRGYTF. CDR3 sequence (DNA): TGTGCCAGCAGCGTGGACAGGGAGGGTGTGCGAGGCTACACCTTC.

CDR3 amino acids: CASSGSSPSSYNEQFF. In DNA form, the CDR3 reads TGTGCCAGCAGCGGTTCTAGCCCTAGCTCCTACAATGAGCAGTTCTTC. The chain recombines TRBV9 with TRBJ2-1, with D maybe TRBD2 (5 bases). The CDR3 runs 16 residues. V lost 3 bases to trimming and J lost 0 bases, with 13 bases between them. Germline CDR1 is SGDLS and CDR2 is YYNGEE.

V gene TRBV4-3 combines with J gene TRBJ2-1; the match to TRBD2 covers 10 bases. This CDR3 region has 18 residues. Germline V gene lookup returns CDR1 LGHNA and CDR2 YSLEER. The ends lost 4 bases at V and 3 bases at J; junction bases unmatched: 12. This CDR3 is CASSPNLRLAGFYNEQFF. The CDR3 bases are TGCGCCAGCAGCCCCAACCTACGACTAGCGGGCTTCTACAATGAGCAGTTCTTC.

The chain carries TRBV4-1 and TRBJ2-7, with 11 bases aligning to TRBD2. This CDR3 is built from 15 residues. Unmatched junction bases numbered 7, after V lost 2 bases and J lost 7 bases. Germline CDR1 reads MGHRA; CDR2 reads YSYEKL. The CDR3 here is CASSQLLAGVNEQYF. In nucleotides, the CDR3 is TGCGCCAGCAGCCAATTACTAGCGGGAGTAAATGAGCAGTACTTC.

This chain uses TRBV7-2 with TRBJ2-1, with D possibly TRBD2 on 5 matching bases. CDR1 and CDR2 from the germline V gene are SGHTA and FQGNSA. The CDR3 runs 14 residues. Trimming stripped 6 bases from V and 0 bases from J, with 9 bases between. CDR3 residues: CASRAGLSYNEQFF. The CDR3 nucleotides read TGTGCCAGCAGAGCCGGACTCTCCTACAATGAGCAGTTCTTC.